The entry that follows covers one TCR beta chain sequence. Its antigen is unidentified. Participating donors were healthy, HIV-negative adults free of recent acute infections or vaccinations. These data are taken from a study of shared clonotypes between healthy human individuals. Study-level background: Three CD4 naive, three CD4 memory, two CD8 naive and one CD8 memory plate were used per donor. The study's findings and limits: Among donors, clonotype sharing was expected to be affected by sequencing depth. Naive subsets generally had larger estimated richness than memory subsets.

The data were produced by immunoSEQ multiplex PCR, yet TCRdb's version contains in-frame clones alone and is incomplete. Here the sample spans millions of clones, around 90% being singletons. The V segment lost 6 bases and the J segment 4 bases; nucleotides outside the gene matches: 4. Germline V lookup: CDR1 MNHEY, CDR2 SVGAGI. There are 15 residues in the CDR3. The chain recombines TRBV6-5 with TRBJ2-1; 12 nucleotides line up with TRBD2. The sequence was obtained from a man aged 18 to 30 in good health. Sequenced: naive CD4+ T cells sorted from blood. Subset meaning: CD45RA+ positively selected. The CDR3 sequence is CASRPTSGSYNEQFF. The CDR3 nucleotides are TGTGCCAGCAGACCGACTAGCGGGAGTTACAATGAGCAGTTCTTC.